The 17 T cell receptor beta chains below all came from one sample that was sequenced in a study of blood T cell repertoires in COVID-19. Sequenced by immunoSEQ multiplex PCR; TCRdb stores in-frame clones only, minus some. Altogether approximately 150,000 clones are present, more than 70% being singletons, with the ten largest covering roughly 19%. The sample comprised peripheral blood. The receptors originated from a woman between 65 and 79 years old who had recovered from COVID-19.

A few counts support this clone. This rearrangement joins TRBV5-1 to TRBJ2-5; TRBD2 matches at 8 bases. The CDR3 consists of 15 residues. Trimming took 6 bases from V and 5 from J; bases not matched to a gene: 12. Germline CDR1 SGHRS, CDR2 YFSETQ. The CDR3 loop is CASIRGRGAPETQYF. The DNA for the CDR3 is TGCGCCAGCATCCGAGGGCGGGGGGCCCCGGAGACCCAGTACTTC.

V gene TRBV3-1 (or the pseudogene TRBV3-2) combines with J gene TRBJ2-5; 8 positions match TRBD1. The germline gives CDR1 LGHDT, CDR2 YNNKEL (reference sequence). V dropped 4 bases and J dropped 5; count of bases not matched to a gene: 15. This CDR3 comprises 17 residues. The CDR3 sequence: CASSPGPGGRYGETQYF. DNA for the CDR3: TGTGCCAGCAGCCCCGGTCCAGGGGGCCGATATGGGGAGACCCAGTACTTC.

The chain recombines TRBV5-1 with TRBJ2-1; possible D gene TRBD2, 6 bases. Germline values: CDR1 SGHRS, CDR2 YFSETQ. The V end lost 4 bases, the J end lost 9 bases, and 14 bases lay between the germline ends. This CDR3 is built from 13 residues. The chain's CDR3 is CASSPGPGGEQFF. DNA of the CDR3: TGCGCCAGCAGCCCCGGACCCGGGGGTGAGCAGTTCTTC. The full variable domain, its missing parts supplied by reference TRBV5-1 and TRBJ2-1, is KAGVTQTPRYLIKTRGQQVTLSCSPISGHRSVSWYQQTPGQGLQFLFEYFSETQRNKGNFPGRFSGRQFSNSRSEMNVSTLELGDSALYLCASSPGPGGEQFFGPGTRLTVL.

The chain is built from TRBV6-5 and TRBJ2-3; D unresolved. Germline CDR1 reads MNHEY; CDR2 reads SVGAGI. Trimming shortened V by 2 bases and J by 0 bases, and 6 bases separated the two germline ends. There are 14 residues in the CDR3. The CDR3 sequence is CASSYGHSTDTQYF. In nucleotides, the CDR3 is TGTGCCAGCAGTTACGGCCACAGCACAGATACGCAGTATTTT.

The chain is built from TRBV19 and TRBJ1-5, with 7 bases identical to TRBD1. The CDR3 has 16 amino acids. Germline CDR1 reads LNHDA; CDR2 reads SQIVND (reference sequence). Losses at the gene ends were 3 bases for V and 4 bases for J; bases not matched to a gene: 9. Written as DNA, the CDR3 is TGTGCCAGTAGTATGGGGGTAGGGGGCGATAATCAGCCCCAGCATTTT. Residues: CASSMGVGGDNQPQHF. Combining the CDR3 with reference TRBV19 and TRBJ1-5 gives the whole variable domain DGGITQSPKYLFRKEGQNVTLSCEQNLNHDAMYWYRQDPGQGLRLIYYSQIVNDFQKGDIAEGYSVSREKKESFPLTVTSAQKNPTAFYLCASSMGVGGDNQPQHFGDGTRLSIL.

The chain links TRBV10-2 to TRBJ2-2; 11 bases agree with TRBD2. This CDR3 spans 16 amino acids. CDR1 and CDR2 from the germline V gene are WSHSY and SAAADI. V lost 2 bases and J lost 1; bases outside the gene matches: 0. The CDR3 bases are TGCGCCAGCAGTGAGACTAGCGGGGGGAACACCGGGGAGCTGTTTTTT. This encodes CASSETSGGNTGELFF.

The chain has TRBV6-2 or TRBV6-3 and TRBJ2-5; D possibly corresponds to TRBD2 (6 bases). The CDR3 length is 17 residues. The V gene lost 2 bases and the J gene lost 5 bases, with 21 bases spanning the gap. The germline CDR1 and CDR2 sequences are MNHEY and SVGEGT. The CDR3 bases are TGTGCCAGCAGTTACCTCAACGGAGGGACGAAGCACGAGACCCAGTACTTC. Translation: CASSYLNGGTKHETQYF.

The chain combines TRBV4-2 with TRBJ2-3, with D possibly matching TRBD1 (6 bases). CDR1 is LGHNA, CDR2 YNFKEQ, per germline. There are 14 residues in the CDR3. Trimming removed 4 bases from V and 2 bases from J, with 10 bases in between. CDR3 sequence (DNA): TGTGCCAGCAGCCCCCGGACAGCCACAGATACGCAGTATTTT. It specifies CASSPRTATDTQYF.

This chain connects TRBV11-3 to TRBJ2-3; 11 nucleotides match TRBD2. V lost 10 bases, J lost 2 bases, and 14 bases stayed unmatched. CDR1 and CDR2 from the germline V gene are SGHNT and YENEEA. The CDR3 is 17 amino acids. The CDR3 protein is CATQGPTSGDYTDTQYF. CDR3 nucleotide sequence: TGTGCCACCCAGGGCCCGACTAGCGGGGACTACACAGATACGCAGTATTTT. The complete variable domain, with remaining parts taken from reference TRBV11-3 and TRBJ2-3, reads EAGVVQSPRYKIIEKKQPVAFWCNPISGHNTLYWYLQNLGQGPELLIRYENEEAVDDSQLPKDRFSAERLKGVDSTLKIQPAELGDSAVYLCATQGPTSGDYTDTQYFGPGTRLTVL.

This chain uses TRBV27 with TRBJ2-3; TRBD2 matches 7 bases. Germline V gene lookup returns CDR1 MNHEY and CDR2 SMNVEV (reference sequence). CDR3 length: 14 residues. V dropped 6 bases and J dropped 5; count of bases not matched to a gene: 8. The CDR3 region is CASSPRWGGDTQYF. CDR3 in DNA: TGTGCCAGCAGCCCCCGGTGGGGGGGAGATACGCAGTATTTT.

This chain links TRBV27 with TRBJ1-5, with 9 bases aligning to TRBD1. Unmatched junction bases numbered 3, after V lost 4 bases and J lost 2 bases. The germline CDR1 and CDR2 sequences are MNHEY and SMNVEV (reference sequence). The CDR3 is 15 amino acids. This CDR3 reads CASSWGTGRNQPQHF. The DNA of the CDR3 is TGTGCCAGCAGTTGGGGGACAGGGCGCAATCAGCCCCAGCATTTT.

This clone was detected only once. The gene calls are TRBV28 and TRBJ2-3; D is ambiguous. CDR1 MDHEN and CDR2 SYDVKM come from the germline V gene. The CDR3 length is 14 residues. V lost 7 bases, J lost 0 bases, and 11 bases lay in between. CDR3 DNA: TGTGCCAGCACCTCGCGTCGGAGCACAGATACGCAGTATTTT. Translated: CASTSRRSTDTQYF.

The chain joins TRBV5-6 to TRBJ1-2, with TRBD1 matching over 7 bases. Looked up from germline, CDR1 is SGHDT and CDR2 is YYEEEE. The CDR3 length is 14 residues. V shed 4 bases, J shed 4 bases, and the junction held 7 bases outside the gene matches. The CDR3 coding sequence is TGTGCCAGCAGCGAACAGGGGTCCCCCTATGGCTACACCTTC. Its translation: CASSEQGSPYGYTF.

The chain employs TRBV5-1 and TRBJ2-7; 8 positions match TRBD2. CDR3 length equals 19 residues. CDR1 and CDR2 from the germline V gene are SGHRS and YFSETQ. Trimming took 0 bases from V and 0 from J; bases not matched to a gene: 14. CDR3 bases: TGCGCCAGCAGCTTGGTTGCAGTCCCGGGACTAGTCCGCTCCTACGAGCAGTACTTC. It codes for CASSLVAVPGLVRSYEQYF.

The CDR3 loop reads CASSWGGGMNQPQHF. The CDR3 nucleotides are TGTGCCAGCAGCTGGGGTGGGGGGATGAATCAGCCCCAGCATTTT. The V and J genes are TRBV9 and TRBJ1-5; weak D call: TRBD1 (5 bases). Germline assignment: CDR1 SGDLS and CDR2 YYNGEE. The CDR3 contains 15 residues. The V end was cut by 4 bases, the J end by 4 bases, with 15 bases between.

This chain uses TRBV5-4 with TRBJ1-1; D may be TRBD1 (6 bases). The V end lost 4 bases, the J end lost 0 bases, and 10 bases lay between the germline ends. Germline V lookup: CDR1 SGHNT, CDR2 YYREEE (reference sequence). This CDR3 is 14 amino acids long. The CDR3 loop reads CASSQGQLNTEAFF. The DNA of the CDR3 is TGTGCCAGCAGCCAAGGACAGCTGAACACTGAAGCTTTCTTT.

The rearrangement uses TRBV5-4 and TRBJ2-7, with 7 bases aligning to TRBD2. Germline V lookup: CDR1 SGHNT, CDR2 YYREEE (reference sequence). CDR3 length: 16 residues. V shed 4 bases, J shed 6 bases, and the junction held 16 bases outside the gene matches. This CDR3 is CASSRPAGPKWGEQYF. Here the CDR3 DNA reads TGTGCCAGCAGCCGTCCAGCGGGGCCAAAGTGGGGCGAGCAGTACTTC.